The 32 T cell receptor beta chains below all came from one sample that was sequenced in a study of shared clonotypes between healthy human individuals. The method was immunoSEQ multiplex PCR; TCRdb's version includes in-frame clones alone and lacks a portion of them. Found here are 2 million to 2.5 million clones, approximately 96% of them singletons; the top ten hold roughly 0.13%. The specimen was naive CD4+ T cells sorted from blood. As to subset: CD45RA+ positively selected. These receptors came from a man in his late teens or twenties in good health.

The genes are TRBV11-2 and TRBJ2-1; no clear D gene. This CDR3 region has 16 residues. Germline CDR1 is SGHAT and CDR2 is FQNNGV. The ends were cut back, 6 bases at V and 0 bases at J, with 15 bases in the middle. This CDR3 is CASSPVLWSSYNEQFF. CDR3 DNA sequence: TGTGCCAGCAGTCCCGTCCTCTGGAGCTCCTACAATGAGCAGTTCTTC.

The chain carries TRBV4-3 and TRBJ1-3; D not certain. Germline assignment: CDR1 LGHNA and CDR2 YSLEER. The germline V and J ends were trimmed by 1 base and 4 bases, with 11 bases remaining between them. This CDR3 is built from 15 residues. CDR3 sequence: CASSQGAGLGNTIYF. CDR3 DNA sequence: TGCGCCAGCAGCCAAGGGGCCGGGCTCGGAAACACCATATATTTT.

CDR3 residues: CASSPPGQGQGYQPQHF. In DNA, the CDR3 is TGTGCCAGCAGTCCCCCTGGTCAGGGACAGGGTTATCAGCCCCAGCATTTT. This chain connects TRBV28 to TRBJ1-5; 9 bases are shared with TRBD1. Germline CDR1 and CDR2: MDHEN and SYDVKM. Trimming cost V 5 bases and J 5 bases; bases outside gene matches: 13. This CDR3 contains 17 residues.

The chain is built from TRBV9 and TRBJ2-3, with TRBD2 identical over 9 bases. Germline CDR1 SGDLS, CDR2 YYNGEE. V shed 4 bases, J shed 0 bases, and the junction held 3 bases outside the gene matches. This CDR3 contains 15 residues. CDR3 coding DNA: TGTGCCAGCAGCTGGCGGGGGGGCAGCACAGATACGCAGTATTTT. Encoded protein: CASSWRGGSTDTQYF.

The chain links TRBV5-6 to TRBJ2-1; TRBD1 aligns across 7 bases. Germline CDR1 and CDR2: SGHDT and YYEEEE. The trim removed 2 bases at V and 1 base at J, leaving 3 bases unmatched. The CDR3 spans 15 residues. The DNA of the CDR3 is TGTGCCAGCAGCTTCAAGGGACAGTCCTACAATGAGCAGTTCTTC. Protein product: CASSFKGQSYNEQFF. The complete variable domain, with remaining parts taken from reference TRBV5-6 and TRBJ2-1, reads DAGVTQSPTHLIKTRGQQVTLRCSPKSGHDTVSWYQQALGQGPQFIFQYYEEEERQRGNFPDRFSGHQFPNYSSELNVNALLLGDSALYLCASSFKGQSYNEQFFGPGTRLTVL.

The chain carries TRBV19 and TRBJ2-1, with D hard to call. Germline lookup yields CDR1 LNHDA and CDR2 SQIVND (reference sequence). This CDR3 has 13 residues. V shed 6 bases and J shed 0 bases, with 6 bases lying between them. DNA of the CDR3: TGTGCCAGTAGCCTAAGCTCCTACAATGAGCAGTTCTTC. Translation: CASSLSSYNEQFF.

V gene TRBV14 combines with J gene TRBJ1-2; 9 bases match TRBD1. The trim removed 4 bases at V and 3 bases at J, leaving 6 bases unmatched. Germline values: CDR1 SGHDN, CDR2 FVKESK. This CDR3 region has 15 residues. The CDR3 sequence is CASSRLRTGDYGYTF. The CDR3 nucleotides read TGTGCCAGCAGCCGTCTTCGGACAGGGGACTATGGCTACACCTTC.

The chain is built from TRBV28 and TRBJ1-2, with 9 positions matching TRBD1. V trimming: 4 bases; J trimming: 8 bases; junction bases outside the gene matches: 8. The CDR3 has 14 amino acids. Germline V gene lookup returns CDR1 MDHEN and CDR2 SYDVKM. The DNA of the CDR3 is TGTGCCAGCAGTTGGGGACAGGGTGTGTACGGCTACACCTTC. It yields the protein CASSWGQGVYGYTF.

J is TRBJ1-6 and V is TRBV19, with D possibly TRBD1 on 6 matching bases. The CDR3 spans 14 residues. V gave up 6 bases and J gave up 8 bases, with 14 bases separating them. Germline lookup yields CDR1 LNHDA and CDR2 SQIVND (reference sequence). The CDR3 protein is CASSSGTRDSPLHF. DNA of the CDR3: TGTGCCAGTAGCTCCGGGACACGGGATTCACCCCTCCACTTT.

CDR3 nucleotide sequence: TGTGCCAGTGGGATCTTCACCGGGGAGCTGTTTTTT. Translated, it gives CASGIFTGELFF. The chain has TRBV6-1 and TRBJ2-2; unclear D gene. From germline, CDR1 is MNHNS and CDR2 SASEGT. V was shortened by 9 bases and J by 4 bases, with 9 bases between the two germline ends. The CDR3 covers 12 residues.

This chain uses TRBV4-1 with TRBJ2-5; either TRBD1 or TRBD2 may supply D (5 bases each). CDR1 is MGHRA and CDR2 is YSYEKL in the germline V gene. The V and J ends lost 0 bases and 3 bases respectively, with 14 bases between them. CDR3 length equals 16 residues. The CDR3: CASSQEGTMLKETQYF. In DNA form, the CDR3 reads TGCGCCAGCAGCCAAGAAGGGACGATGCTGAAAGAGACCCAGTACTTC.

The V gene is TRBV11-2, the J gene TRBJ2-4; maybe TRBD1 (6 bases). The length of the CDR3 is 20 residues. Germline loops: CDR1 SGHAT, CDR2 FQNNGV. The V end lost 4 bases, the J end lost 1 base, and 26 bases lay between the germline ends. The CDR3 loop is CASSSEPKSFTGSAKNIQYF. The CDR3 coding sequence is TGTGCCAGCAGCTCAGAACCCAAAAGCTTTACAGGGTCGGCCAAAAACATTCAGTACTTC.

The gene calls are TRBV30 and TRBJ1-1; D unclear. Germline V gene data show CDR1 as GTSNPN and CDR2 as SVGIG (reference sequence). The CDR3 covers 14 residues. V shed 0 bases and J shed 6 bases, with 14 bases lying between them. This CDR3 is CAWSVQSDGPEAFF. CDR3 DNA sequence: TGTGCCTGGAGTGTACAATCGGACGGTCCTGAAGCTTTCTTT.

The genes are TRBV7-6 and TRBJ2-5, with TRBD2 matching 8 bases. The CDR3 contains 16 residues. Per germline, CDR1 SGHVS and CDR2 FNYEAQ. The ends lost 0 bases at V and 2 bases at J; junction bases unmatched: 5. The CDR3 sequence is CASSLAGLAGQETQYF. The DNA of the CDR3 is TGTGCCAGCAGCTTAGCAGGCTTAGCGGGACAAGAGACCCAGTACTTC.

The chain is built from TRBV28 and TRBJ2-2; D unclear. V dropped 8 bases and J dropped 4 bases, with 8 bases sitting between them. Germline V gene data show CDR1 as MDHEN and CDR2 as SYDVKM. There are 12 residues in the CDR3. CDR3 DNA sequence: TGTGCCAGCCTTCCGGGCACCGGGGAGCTGTTTTTT. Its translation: CASLPGTGELFF.

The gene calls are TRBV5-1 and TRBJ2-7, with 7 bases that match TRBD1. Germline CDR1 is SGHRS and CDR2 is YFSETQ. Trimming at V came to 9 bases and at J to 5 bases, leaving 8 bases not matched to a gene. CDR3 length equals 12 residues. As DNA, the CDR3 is TGCGCCAACCCGGACAGGCCCCACGAGCAGTACTTC. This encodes CANPDRPHEQYF.

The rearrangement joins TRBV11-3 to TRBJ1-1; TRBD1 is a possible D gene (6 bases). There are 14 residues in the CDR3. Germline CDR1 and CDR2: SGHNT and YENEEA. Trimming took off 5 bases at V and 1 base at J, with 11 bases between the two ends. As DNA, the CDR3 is TGTGCCAGCAGCCTCGGGGGCACGAACACTGAAGCTTTCTTT. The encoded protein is CASSLGGTNTEAFF.

The CDR3 nucleotides read TGTGCCAGCAGCCCCCCGGGACAGGGGGCCGTAGCTTTCTTT. Translation: CASSPPGQGAVAFF. The rearrangement uses TRBV6-5 and TRBJ1-1, with 12 bases fitting TRBD1. In germline, CDR1 is MNHEY, CDR2 SVGAGI. The CDR3 covers 14 residues. Losses at the gene ends were 6 bases for V and 10 bases for J; bases not matched to a gene: 9.

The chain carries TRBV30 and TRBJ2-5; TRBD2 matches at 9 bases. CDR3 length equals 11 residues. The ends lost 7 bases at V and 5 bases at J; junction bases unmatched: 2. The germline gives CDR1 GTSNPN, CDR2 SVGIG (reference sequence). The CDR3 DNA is TGTGCCTTCGGACTAGCGGAGACCCAGTACTTC. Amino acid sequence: CAFGLAETQYF.

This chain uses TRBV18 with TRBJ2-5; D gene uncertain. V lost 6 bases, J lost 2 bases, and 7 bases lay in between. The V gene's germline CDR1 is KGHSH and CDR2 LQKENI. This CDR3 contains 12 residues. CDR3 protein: CASSRLQETQYF. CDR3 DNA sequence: TGTGCCAGCTCCCGTTTACAAGAGACCCAGTACTTC.

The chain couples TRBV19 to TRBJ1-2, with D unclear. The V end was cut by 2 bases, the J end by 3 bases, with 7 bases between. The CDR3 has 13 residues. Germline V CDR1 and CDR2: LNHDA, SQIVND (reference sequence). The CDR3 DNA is TGTGCCAGTAGTATAAAGACGGACTATGGCTACACCTTC. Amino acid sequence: CASSIKTDYGYTF.

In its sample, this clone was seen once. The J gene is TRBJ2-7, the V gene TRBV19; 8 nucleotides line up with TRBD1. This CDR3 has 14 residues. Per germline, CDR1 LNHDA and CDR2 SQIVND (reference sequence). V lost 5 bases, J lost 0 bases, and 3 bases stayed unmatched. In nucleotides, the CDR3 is TGTGCCAGTAGTTACGGACAGGGCTCCTACGAGCAGTACTTC. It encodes CASSYGQGSYEQYF.

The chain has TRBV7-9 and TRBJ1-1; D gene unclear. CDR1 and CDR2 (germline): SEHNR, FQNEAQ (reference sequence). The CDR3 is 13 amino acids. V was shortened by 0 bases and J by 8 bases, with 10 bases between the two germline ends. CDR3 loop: CASSLAGNGEAFF. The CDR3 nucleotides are TGTGCCAGCAGCTTAGCCGGGAACGGCGAAGCTTTCTTT.

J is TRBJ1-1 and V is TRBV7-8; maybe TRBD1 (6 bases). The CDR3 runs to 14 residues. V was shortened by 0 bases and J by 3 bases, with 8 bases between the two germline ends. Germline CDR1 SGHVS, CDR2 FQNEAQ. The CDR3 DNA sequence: TGTGCCAGCAGCTTAGCAGGGGGACACACTGAAGCTTTCTTT. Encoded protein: CASSLAGGHTEAFF.

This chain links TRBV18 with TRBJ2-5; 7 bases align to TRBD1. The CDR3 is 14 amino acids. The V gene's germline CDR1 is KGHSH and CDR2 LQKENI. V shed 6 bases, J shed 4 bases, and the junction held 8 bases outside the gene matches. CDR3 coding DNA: TGTGCCAGCTCGTGTACAGGGGAGAGAGAGACCCAGTACTTC. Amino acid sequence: CASSCTGERETQYF. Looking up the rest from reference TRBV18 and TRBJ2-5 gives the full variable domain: NAGVMQNPRHLVRRRGQEARLRCSPMKGHSHVYWYRQLPEEGLKFMVYLQKENIIDESGMPKERFSAEFPKEGPSILRIQQVVRGDSAAYFCASSCTGERETQYFGPGTRLLVL.

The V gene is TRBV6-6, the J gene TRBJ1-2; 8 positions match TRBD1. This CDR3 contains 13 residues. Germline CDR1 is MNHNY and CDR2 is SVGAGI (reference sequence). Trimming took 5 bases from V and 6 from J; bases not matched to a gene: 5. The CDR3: CASSPLTGDGYTF. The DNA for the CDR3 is TGTGCCAGCAGTCCGTTGACAGGGGATGGCTACACCTTC.

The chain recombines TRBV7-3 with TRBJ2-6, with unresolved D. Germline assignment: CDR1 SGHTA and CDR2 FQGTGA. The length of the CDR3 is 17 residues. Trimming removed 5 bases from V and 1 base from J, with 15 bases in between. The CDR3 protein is CASSPNSLFSGANVLTF. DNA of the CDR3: TGTGCCAGCAGCCCCAACTCCCTTTTTTCTGGGGCCAACGTCCTGACTTTC.

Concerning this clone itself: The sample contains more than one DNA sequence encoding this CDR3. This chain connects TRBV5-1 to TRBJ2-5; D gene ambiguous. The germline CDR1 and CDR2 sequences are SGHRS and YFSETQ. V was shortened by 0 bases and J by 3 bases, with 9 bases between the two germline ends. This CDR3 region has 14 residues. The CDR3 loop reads CASSLGAGEETQYF. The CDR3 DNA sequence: TGCGCCAGCAGCTTGGGCGCCGGCGAAGAGACCCAGTACTTC.

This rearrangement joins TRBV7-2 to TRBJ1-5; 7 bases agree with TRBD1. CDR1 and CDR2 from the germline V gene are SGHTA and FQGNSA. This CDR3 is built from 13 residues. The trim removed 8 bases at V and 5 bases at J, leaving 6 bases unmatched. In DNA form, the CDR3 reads TGTGCCAGCGCTCGGGACAGATATCAGCCCCAGCATTTT. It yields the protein CASARDRYQPQHF.

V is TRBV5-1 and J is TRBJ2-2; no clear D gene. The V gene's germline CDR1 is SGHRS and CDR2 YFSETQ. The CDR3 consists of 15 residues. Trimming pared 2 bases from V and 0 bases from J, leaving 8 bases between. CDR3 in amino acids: CASSLETTNTGELFF. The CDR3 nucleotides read TGCGCCAGCAGCTTAGAGACAACGAACACCGGGGAGCTGTTTTTT.

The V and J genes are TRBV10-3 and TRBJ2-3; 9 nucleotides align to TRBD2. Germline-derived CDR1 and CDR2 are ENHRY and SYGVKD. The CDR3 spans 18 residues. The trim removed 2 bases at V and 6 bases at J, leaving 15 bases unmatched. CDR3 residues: CAISENPGLAGPRDTQYF. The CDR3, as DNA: TGTGCCATCAGTGAGAACCCAGGGCTAGCGGGGCCTCGCGATACGCAGTATTTT.

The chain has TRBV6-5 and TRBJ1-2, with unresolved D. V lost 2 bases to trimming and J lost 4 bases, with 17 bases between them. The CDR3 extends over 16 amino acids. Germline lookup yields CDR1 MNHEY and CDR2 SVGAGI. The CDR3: CASSYGWAYPTYGYTF. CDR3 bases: TGTGCCAGCAGTTACGGTTGGGCCTACCCCACCTATGGCTACACCTTC.